These 32 T cell receptor beta chains originate from one sample sequenced in a study of blood T cell repertoires in COVID-19. Some clones are missing from TCRdb's copy, which holds only in-frame ones; the method was immunoSEQ multiplex PCR. The sample lists fewer than 350,000 clones; roughly nine tenths were seen once. The sample was peripheral blood. The origin of the receptors is a woman aged 55 to 70 with COVID-19, enrolled during active disease.

The rearrangement joins TRBV2 to TRBJ2-3, with 7 bases identical to TRBD1. CDR1 and CDR2 from the germline V gene are SNHLY and FYNNEI. Losses at the gene ends were 6 bases for V and 0 bases for J; bases not matched to a gene: 12. The CDR3 consists of 17 residues. The CDR3 bases are TGTGCCAGCAGGGGGACAGTTTTACCGACTAGCACAGATACGCAGTATTTT. This gives the protein CASRGTVLPTSTDTQYF.

V gene TRBV5-6 combines with J gene TRBJ1-2; 8 positions match TRBD1. The CDR3 consists of 14 residues. V shed 5 bases, J shed 3 bases, and the junction held 6 bases outside the gene matches. Germline CDR1 SGHDT, CDR2 YYEEEE. The CDR3 reads CASSPTGVDYGYTF. The CDR3 DNA reads TGTGCCAGCAGTCCGACAGGGGTAGACTATGGCTACACCTTC.

The chain joins TRBV28 to TRBJ1-1; TRBD1 aligns across 10 bases. The CDR3 runs to 12 residues. CDR1 and CDR2 from the germline V gene are MDHEN and SYDVKM. V shed 4 bases, J shed 10 bases, and the junction held 3 bases outside the gene matches. CDR3 DNA: TGTGCCAGCAGTTCCGGGACAGGGGCAGCTTTCTTT. Its protein is CASSSGTGAAFF.

This rearrangement joins TRBV18 to TRBJ2-2; D might be TRBD2 (6 bases). Germline CDR1 KGHSH, CDR2 LQKENI. The V end was cut by 0 bases, the J end by 3 bases, with 11 bases between. This CDR3 region has 16 residues. The CDR3, as DNA: TGTGCCAGCTCACCACCGGTGACTAGAGACACCGGGGAGCTGTTTTTT. Translation: CASSPPVTRDTGELFF.

The CDR3 DNA sequence: TGTGCCACCAGGAGGGGGGGGGCAAAAGAGACCCAGTACTTC. Its translation: CATRRGGAKETQYF. The chain is built from TRBV15 and TRBJ2-5, with a weak D call TRBD2 (7 bases). The V and J ends lost 6 bases and 3 bases respectively, with 14 bases between them. The CDR3 contains 14 residues. The germline CDR1 and CDR2 sequences are LNHNV and YYDKDF (reference sequence).

This clone is a singleton in its sample. The chain carries TRBV7-9 and TRBJ1-2; D gene unclear. The CDR3 totals 16 residues. Per germline, CDR1 SEHNR and CDR2 FQNEAQ (reference sequence). The V end lost 5 bases, the J end lost 4 bases, and 20 bases lay between the germline ends. CDR3 sequence (DNA): TGTGCCAGCAGCCCCTCAATGACATACCACACCTATGGCTACACCTTC. It yields the protein CASSPSMTYHTYGYTF.

The chain carries TRBV5-1 and TRBJ1-1; a weak D match, TRBD1 (6 bases). The V gene's germline CDR1 is SGHRS and CDR2 YFSETQ. This CDR3 spans 14 amino acids. V was shortened by 2 bases and J by 1 base, with 9 bases between the two germline ends. The CDR3 DNA follows: TGCGCCAGCAGCTTCAGCAGGGGGAACACTGAAGCTTTCTTT. It is translated as CASSFSRGNTEAFF.

This sequence joins TRBV4-1 and TRBJ1-1, with a weak D call TRBD1 (5 bases). This CDR3 is 13 amino acids long. V lost 3 bases and J 3 bases, leaving 8 bases between the germline ends. Germline V gene data show CDR1 as MGHRA and CDR2 as YSYEKL. This CDR3 reads CASSQAQDTEAFF. CDR3 DNA: TGCGCCAGCAGCCAGGCACAGGACACTGAAGCTTTCTTT.

The gene calls are TRBV5-4 and TRBJ2-2, with D maybe TRBD2 (5 bases). This CDR3 comprises 16 residues. V lost 0 bases to trimming and J lost 0 bases, with 9 bases between them. Germline assignment: CDR1 SGHNT and CDR2 YYREEE (reference sequence). CDR3 residues: CASSLAAGANTGELFF. The CDR3, as DNA: TGTGCCAGCAGCTTGGCCGCCGGGGCGAACACCGGGGAGCTGTTTTTT. Filled out from reference TRBV5-4 and TRBJ2-2, the complete variable domain reads ETGVTQSPTHLIKTRGQQVTLRCSSQSGHNTVSWYQQALGQGPQFIFQYYREEENGRGNFPPRFSGLQFPNYSSELNVNALELDDSALYLCASSLAAGANTGELFFGEGSRLTVL.

The genes are TRBV11-2 and TRBJ1-6; 8 bases align to TRBD1. The V gene's germline CDR1 is SGHAT and CDR2 FQNNGV. The junction had 8 bases not matched to a gene; V was cut back by 7 bases and J by 9 bases. The CDR3 extends over 14 amino acids. The CDR3 reads CASTSDRESSPLHF. Here the CDR3 DNA reads TGTGCCAGCACCTCGGACAGGGAGAGTTCACCCCTCCACTTT.

The V and J genes are TRBV3-1 (or the pseudogene TRBV3-2) and TRBJ1-4; TRBD1 aligns across 11 bases. From germline, CDR1 is LGHDT and CDR2 YNNKEL (reference sequence). The CDR3 loop spans 17 amino acids. The V segment lost 5 bases and the J segment 3 bases; nucleotides outside the gene matches: 8. As DNA, the CDR3 is TGTGCCAGCAGCGCCCGGGACAGGGGGTTTTCTAATGAAAAACTGTTTTTT. It specifies CASSARDRGFSNEKLFF.

The chain joins TRBV3-1 (or the pseudogene TRBV3-2) to TRBJ2-1; TRBD2 matches at 9 bases. V lost 3 bases and J lost 1; bases outside the gene matches: 1. Germline loops: CDR1 LGHDT, CDR2 YNNKEL (reference sequence). The CDR3 loop spans 15 amino acids. The DNA of the CDR3 is TGTGCCAGCAGCCAGAGCGGGGGGTCCTACAATGAGCAGTTCTTC. Its translation is CASSQSGGSYNEQFF.

This rearrangement joins TRBV4-2 to TRBJ2-3, with 10 bases lining up with TRBD2. Germline assignment: CDR1 LGHNA and CDR2 YNFKEQ. The CDR3 covers 18 residues. The trim removed 1 base at V and 8 bases at J, leaving 15 bases unmatched. DNA for the CDR3: TGTGCCAGCAGCCAAGGTCAAGCGGGGGGGCCAGGTGTGGGTACGCAGTATTTT. Translated: CASSQGQAGGPGVGTQYF.

This clone was seen at least ten times. The V call is TRBV7-2, the J call TRBJ1-3, with 7 bases that match TRBD1. The CDR3 is 15 amino acids. The germline CDR1 and CDR2 sequences are SGHTA and FQGNSA. Unmatched junction bases numbered 4, after V lost 5 bases and J lost 0 bases. CDR3 bases: TGTGCCAGCAGCGAGACAGGGCCCTCTGGAAACACCATATATTTT. It encodes CASSETGPSGNTIYF.

This clone was seen only once. In DNA form, the CDR3 reads TGCAGTGCTAGTCCGGCGGGGGGGCCCAATGAGCAGTTCTTC. Protein: CSASPAGGPNEQFF. V usage is TRBV20-1 and J usage is TRBJ2-1; 9 bases are shared with TRBD2. In germline, CDR1 is DFQATT, CDR2 SNEGSKA (reference sequence). CDR3 length: 14 residues. V trimming: 3 bases; J trimming: 6 bases; junction bases outside the gene matches: 6.

The V call is TRBV11-3, the J call TRBJ2-7; 7 bases map to TRBD1. Germline lookup yields CDR1 SGHNT and CDR2 YENEEA. CDR3 length equals 13 residues. Trimming at V came to 4 bases and at J to 7 bases, leaving 7 bases not matched to a gene. The CDR3 DNA follows: TGTGCCAGCAGCTCGACAGGGTCGGGGGAGCAGTACTTC. This codes for CASSSTGSGEQYF. Filled out from reference TRBV11-3 and TRBJ2-7, the complete variable domain reads EAGVVQSPRYKIIEKKQPVAFWCNPISGHNTLYWYLQNLGQGPELLIRYENEEAVDDSQLPKDRFSAERLKGVDSTLKIQPAELGDSAVYLCASSSTGSGEQYFGPGTRLTVT.

The chain combines TRBV5-1 with TRBJ2-1, with TRBD1 identical over 10 bases. The CDR3 runs to 15 residues. V was clipped by 4 bases and J by 8 bases; unmatched bases: 9. Per the germline V gene, CDR1 is SGHRS and CDR2 is YFSETQ. CDR3 protein: CASSHGTGASDEQFF. CDR3 bases: TGCGCCAGCAGCCATGGGACAGGGGCCTCGGATGAGCAGTTCTTC.

V usage is TRBV12-5 and J usage is TRBJ1-2, with 8 bases matching TRBD1. The V gene's germline CDR1 is LGHNT and CDR2 FRNRAP. J gave up 5 bases and V 4 bases, and 21 bases lay outside the gene matches. This CDR3 has 19 residues. The CDR3 DNA is TGTGCTAGTGGTTCGGTGGTGCAGGGGGCGAGAGGAGCCCGATATGGCTACACCTTC. Translating it yields CASGSVVQGARGARYGYTF.

The genes are TRBV19 and TRBJ1-1; 7 nucleotides align to TRBD1. This CDR3 spans 16 amino acids. Germline-derived CDR1 and CDR2 are LNHDA and SQIVND (reference sequence). The junction had 9 bases not matched to a gene; V was cut back by 4 bases and J by 1 base. The CDR3 here is CASSRLAGTANTEAFF. The CDR3 nucleotides read TGTGCCAGTAGTAGACTCGCCGGGACAGCGAACACTGAAGCTTTCTTT.

The rearrangement links TRBV6-5 to TRBJ1-2, with 7 bases fitting TRBD1. This CDR3 comprises 15 residues. V lost 6 bases, J lost 2 bases, and 9 bases stayed unmatched. Germline CDR1 is MNHEY and CDR2 is SVGAGI. As DNA, the CDR3 is TGTGCCAGCAGACTCGGACAGGTCTTCAACTATGGCTACACCTTC. It encodes CASRLGQVFNYGYTF.

The V and J genes are TRBV20-1 and TRBJ2-3; D may be TRBD1 (5 bases). Germline V gene lookup returns CDR1 DFQATT and CDR2 SNEGSKA (reference sequence). Trimming took 1 base from V and 8 from J, leaving 7 bases between them. The CDR3 covers 11 residues. The CDR3 nucleotides are TGCAGTGCTAGAGGGCAGGGTACGCAGTATTTT. Protein product: CSARGQGTQYF.

This clone was seen more than once but under ten times. The J gene is TRBJ1-1, the V gene TRBV5-1, with 7 bases matching TRBD1. The V segment lost 0 bases and the J segment 3 bases; nucleotides outside the gene matches: 5. Per germline, CDR1 SGHRS and CDR2 YFSETQ. There are 15 residues in the CDR3. The CDR3 DNA sequence: TGCGCCAGCAGCTTGGGTAGACAGGGATACACTGAAGCTTTCTTT. Translation: CASSLGRQGYTEAFF.

Only one count was recorded for this clone. The chain employs TRBV5-6 and TRBJ1-4; 10 positions match TRBD1. This CDR3 spans 14 amino acids. Trimming took 4 bases from V and 10 from J; bases not matched to a gene: 7. Per the germline V gene, CDR1 is SGHDT and CDR2 is YYEEEE. CDR3 protein: CASSVQGQGGKLFF. The CDR3 coding sequence is TGTGCCAGCAGCGTCCAAGGACAGGGGGGAAAACTGTTTTTT.

V is TRBV6-5 and J is TRBJ2-7, with D perhaps matching TRBD1 (6 bases). This CDR3 is 15 amino acids long. Germline V gene lookup returns CDR1 MNHEY and CDR2 SVGAGI. V shed 5 bases and J shed 8 bases, with 22 bases lying between them. Here the CDR3 reads CASSRYRDYRGQQYF. CDR3 nucleotide sequence: TGTGCCAGCAGTAGATACAGGGATTACCGTGGCCAGCAGTACTTC.

The chain joins TRBV28 to TRBJ1-2; unclear D gene. The CDR3 runs to 16 residues. CDR1 and CDR2 from the germline V gene are MDHEN and SYDVKM. Trimming pared 8 bases from V and 2 bases from J, leaving 21 bases between. The CDR3 spells CASDGSRTPENYGYTF. As DNA, the CDR3 is TGTGCCAGCGACGGGAGTCGTACCCCTGAAAACTATGGCTACACCTTC.

This clone was seen once. The chain links TRBV30 to TRBJ1-3, with D tentatively TRBD1 (5 bases). This CDR3 has 13 residues. Trimming stripped 4 bases from V and 4 bases from J, with 11 bases between. Germline V gene data show CDR1 as GTSNPN and CDR2 as SVGIG (reference sequence). CDR3 amino acids: CAWIGPGGNTIYF. In nucleotides, the CDR3 is TGTGCCTGGATCGGGCCAGGGGGAAACACCATATATTTT.

The rearrangement joins TRBV6-2 or TRBV6-3 to TRBJ1-2; a possible D gene is TRBD1 (6 bases). The CDR3 runs to 15 residues. CDR1 and CDR2 (germline): MNHEY, SVGEGT. Trimming pared 0 bases from V and 7 bases from J, leaving 15 bases between. The CDR3 nucleotides are TGTGCCAGCAGTTACTCGGGCAGGGGTTTCTCTGGCTACACCTTC. Translating gives CASSYSGRGFSGYTF.

This clone was found a few times. The chain couples TRBV2 to TRBJ1-2, with D uncertain. Between the trimmed V and J ends, which lost 6 bases and 4 bases, there was a span of 15 bases. The CDR3 spans 14 residues. Germline CDR1 is SNHLY and CDR2 is FYNNEI. In DNA, the CDR3 is TGTGCCAGCAGCCCAGGAGGTAGGCTCTATGGCTACACCTTC. Protein sequence: CASSPGGRLYGYTF.

The chain links TRBV25-1 to TRBJ2-5; 9 positions match TRBD1. With 4 bases clipped from V and 4 bases from J, the junction kept 7 bases outside the gene matches. Per the germline V gene, CDR1 is MGHDK and CDR2 is SYGVNS. This CDR3 contains 15 residues. CDR3 sequence: CASSAGTGIGETQYF. Written as DNA, the CDR3 is TGTGCCAGCAGTGCCGGGACAGGGATAGGAGAGACCCAGTACTTC.

The gene calls are TRBV5-5 and TRBJ1-1; D may be TRBD1 (5 bases). The CDR3 spans 12 residues. Deletions cut 4 bases from V and 5 bases from J, with 9 bases between. Germline lookup yields CDR1 SGHKS and CDR2 YYEKEE (reference sequence). Written as DNA, the CDR3 is TGTGCCAGCAGCCCGGGGGTGACTGAAGCTTTCTTT. Its translation is CASSPGVTEAFF.

This chain uses TRBV7-2 with TRBJ1-1; D call uncertain. Trimming took 3 bases from V and 5 from J, leaving 4 bases between them. CDR3 length: 11 amino acids. CDR1 SGHTA and CDR2 FQGNSA come from the germline V gene. CDR3 sequence reads: CASSFRTEAFF. The CDR3 nucleotides are TGTGCCAGCAGCTTCAGAACTGAAGCTTTCTTT.

The chain uses TRBV18 and TRBJ2-1; 9 bases fit TRBD2. CDR3 length: 13 amino acids. With V trimmed by 3 bases and J by 8 bases, 2 bases remained unmatched. The germline gives CDR1 KGHSH, CDR2 LQKENI. CDR3: CASSPAGGDEQFF. The CDR3 nucleotides are TGTGCCAGCTCACCCGCGGGGGGGGATGAGCAGTTCTTC.